The next 14 T cell receptor beta chains were all read from a single sample in a study of T cell repertoires in urothelial bladder cancer (dated by TCRdb to between 2018 and 2020). The library was made by the immunoSEQ multiplex PCR assay. TCRdb limited this immuneACCESS table to in-frame rearrangements with V and J called. A share of clones is missing; checked studies link under half to unresolved V genes, and the rest is unexplained. This sample is represented by roughly 11,000 clones; about two thirds of them were singletons. Of the sample, 6.5% to 8.5% is held by the ten largest clones. Sequenced material: tumor-infiltrating cells from bladder cancer. Receptors were obtained from a human donor with a benign inflammatory bladder lesion.

This clone is labeled as medium-sized. This chain connects TRBV27 to TRBJ1-6; weak D call: TRBD1 (5 bases). The V end was cut by 3 bases, the J end by 6 bases, with 9 bases between. The CDR3 contains 14 residues. Looked up from germline, CDR1 is MNHEY and CDR2 is SMNVEV (reference sequence). This chain's CDR3 is CASSFRGTNSPLHF. The CDR3 bases are TGTGCCAGCAGTTTTAGGGGAACTAATTCACCCCTCCACTTT.

CDR3 nucleotide sequence: TGTGCCAGCAGCTCCAGCGGGGGAGAGGGGTATGAGCAGTTCTTC. Translating gives CASSSSGGEGYEQFF. The chain carries TRBV7-3 and TRBJ2-1, with TRBD2 identical over 8 bases. The CDR3 runs to 15 residues. Germline CDR1 and CDR2: SGHTA and FQGTGA. The V and J ends lost 4 bases and 8 bases, in that order; junction bases with no gene match: 10.

This clone appeared a few times. The chain uses TRBV7-3 and TRBJ1-6; perhaps TRBD1 as D (5 bases). Trimming pared 2 bases from V and 7 bases from J, leaving 9 bases between. Per germline, CDR1 SGHTA and CDR2 FQGTGA. The CDR3 extends over 14 amino acids. CDR3 DNA: TGTGCCAGCAGCTTAGATGGGGGGAATTCACCCCTCCACTTT. It encodes CASSLDGGNSPLHF.

This chain links TRBV11-1 with TRBJ2-7, with D perhaps TRBD2 (5 bases). Germline CDR1 SGHAT, CDR2 FQDESV (reference sequence). The V end lost 4 bases, the J end lost 0 bases, and 13 bases lay between the germline ends. There are 15 residues in the CDR3. The CDR3 coding sequence is TGTGCCAGCAGCTCCGGACTTCCAAACTCCTACGAGCAGTACTTC. It is translated as CASSSGLPNSYEQYF.

The chain combines TRBV2 with TRBJ1-6; D is possibly TRBD1 (5 bases). Germline V CDR1 and CDR2: SNHLY, FYNNEI. V was pared by 3 bases and J by 10 bases, with 16 bases between. CDR3 size: 15 residues. The CDR3 spells CASSEAGLPGSPLHF. Here the CDR3 DNA reads TGTGCCAGCAGTGAGGCGGGACTGCCTGGATCACCCCTCCACTTT.

Only a few counts were recorded for this clone. V gene TRBV6-5 combines with J gene TRBJ1-2; D is ambiguous. V lost 2 bases, J lost 7 bases, and 11 bases lay in between. Germline CDR1 reads MNHEY; CDR2 reads SVGAGI. The length of the CDR3 is 13 residues. The CDR3: CASSYGRKGGYTF. The CDR3 nucleotides are TGTGCCAGCAGTTACGGTCGGAAGGGTGGCTACACCTTC.

Concerning this clone: One junction end disagrees with the germline gene, perhaps due to a read error. Other nucleotide sequences in the sample specify the same CDR3. The chain joins TRBV27 to TRBJ2-1, with D perhaps matching TRBD1 (6 bases). The CDR3 is made up of 15 amino acids. Germline V lookup: CDR1 MNHEY, CDR2 SMNVEV (reference sequence). CDR3 protein: CASRLWGQDSNEQFF. The CDR3 DNA reads TGTGCCAGCAGGTTATGGGGGCAGGATAGCAATGAGCAGTTCTTC.

This clone was detected only a few times. V gene TRBV5-5 combines with J gene TRBJ1-5, with 8 bases matching TRBD1. The CDR3 loop spans 17 amino acids. In germline, CDR1 is SGHKS, CDR2 YYEKEE (reference sequence). Trimming cost V 0 bases and J 0 bases; bases outside gene matches: 5. In DNA, the CDR3 is TGTGCCAGCAGCTTGGGGGACAGGTCTTATAGCAATCAGCCCCAGCATTTT. This gives the protein CASSLGDRSYSNQPQHF.

This clone was recorded once. The chain carries TRBV7-2 and TRBJ1-6; 11 bases line up with TRBD1. Germline V gene sequence: CDR1 SGHTA, CDR2 FQGNSA. This CDR3 comprises 17 residues. The junction had 6 bases not matched to a gene; V was cut back by 5 bases and J by 3 bases. Written as DNA, the CDR3 is TGTGCCAGCAGCCCCAGGGACAGGGGGTACTATAATTCACCCCTCCACTTT. This translates into CASSPRDRGYYNSPLHF.

The chain recombines TRBV11-1 with TRBJ1-6; D call uncertain. The CDR3 spans 16 residues. From germline, CDR1 is SGHAT and CDR2 FQDESV (reference sequence). The V and J ends lost 3 bases and 9 bases respectively, with 18 bases between them. CDR3 region: CASSFLGFGSGSPLHF. The CDR3 nucleotides read TGTGCCAGCAGCTTCCTCGGGTTCGGGAGCGGTTCACCCCTCCACTTT.

The chain is built from TRBV19 and TRBJ2-1, with a possible D match to TRBD2 (6 bases). Trimming left V 4 bases short and J 0 bases short, with 10 bases between. The CDR3 is made up of 15 amino acids. The germline V gene has CDR1 LNHDA and CDR2 SQIVND (reference sequence). DNA for the CDR3: TGTGCCAGTAGTACGGCGGGGAGCTCCTACAATGAGCAGTTCTTC. The encoded protein is CASSTAGSSYNEQFF.

DNA of the CDR3: TGTGCCAGCATCAAGAGGGGAGGTCTGCAGTACTTC. Protein: CASIKRGGLQYF. The V gene is TRBV27, the J gene TRBJ2-7; D is possibly TRBD2 (6 bases). This CDR3 spans 12 amino acids. Germline V gene sequence: CDR1 MNHEY, CDR2 SMNVEV (reference sequence). V was shortened by 7 bases and J by 9 bases, with 16 bases between the two germline ends.

This clone was seen only once. CDR3 amino acids: CASSPTGTRSAFF. In DNA form, the CDR3 reads TGCGCCAGCAGCCCCACAGGGACCAGGTCTGCTTTCTTT. The chain recombines TRBV5-1 with TRBJ1-1, with D maybe TRBD1 (6 bases). The germline V gene encodes CDR1 SGHRS and CDR2 YFSETQ. This CDR3 is built from 13 residues. V was pared by 4 bases and J by 11 bases, with 18 bases between.

CDR3 coding DNA: TGTGCCAGTAGCTACGACAGGCGAGAGACCCAGTACTTC. Translation: CASSYDRRETQYF. V is TRBV19 and J is TRBJ2-5, with D tentatively TRBD1 (6 bases). The V end lost 6 bases, the J end lost 4 bases, and 12 bases lay between the germline ends. The germline V gene has CDR1 LNHDA and CDR2 SQIVND (reference sequence). The CDR3 contains 13 residues. The entire variable domain, with the rest obtained from reference TRBV19 and TRBJ2-5, is as follows: DGGITQSPKYLFRKEGQNVTLSCEQNLNHDAMYWYRQDPGQGLRLIYYSQIVNDFQKGDIAEGYSVSREKKESFPLTVTSAQKNPTAFYLCASSYDRRETQYFGPGTRLLVL.